Presented here are 18 T cell receptor beta chains from one specimen sequenced in a study of shared clonotypes between healthy human individuals. TCRdb keeps only in-frame clones here, not all; method: immunoSEQ multiplex PCR. The table shows about 460,000 clones, with approximately 77% occurring only once. Sample: PBMCs. These receptors all come from a middle-aged woman in good health. Some clones in this sample may be carry-over from other donors' samples.

The CDR3 nucleotides read TGTGCCAGCAGTGAAGGGGCAGGGGTATGGACTGAAGCTTTCTTT. This translates into CASSEGAGVWTEAFF. The V and J genes are TRBV6-1 and TRBJ1-1, with a weak D call TRBD1 (6 bases). The CDR3 has 15 residues. Germline V CDR1 and CDR2: MNHNS, SASEGT. V shed 1 base and J shed 5 bases, with 14 bases lying between them.

Note on this clone: One junction end does not reproduce the germline sequence, and a read error may be involved. The chain joins TRBV9 to TRBJ2-1; D is possibly TRBD2 (5 bases). The germline gives CDR1 SGDLS, CDR2 YYNGEE. The CDR3 contains 16 residues. CDR3 in amino acids: CASSVDPGISYNEQFF. CDR3 in DNA: TGTGCCAGCAGCGTAGACCCGGGGATCTCCTACAATGAGCAATTCTTC.

The chain is built from TRBV9 and TRBJ2-2; D tentatively reads TRBD1 or TRBD2 (5 bases each). The ends were cut back, 1 base at V and 4 bases at J, with 20 bases in the middle. The CDR3 contains 18 residues. Germline lookup yields CDR1 SGDLS and CDR2 YYNGEE. This CDR3 is CASSVNLLRGWSTGELFF. The CDR3 DNA follows: TGTGCCAGCAGCGTAAATTTGCTACGGGGCTGGAGCACCGGGGAGCTGTTTTTT.

Of note for this clone: This sample also contains other DNA sequences that code for the same CDR3. This rearrangement joins TRBV19 to TRBJ2-1; TRBD2 agrees at 11 bases. With 1 base clipped from V and 4 bases from J, the junction kept 0 bases outside the gene matches. CDR3 length equals 15 residues. Germline V gene sequence: CDR1 LNHDA, CDR2 SQIVND (reference sequence). DNA for the CDR3: TGTGCCAGTAGTATAGGGACTAGCGGGTACAATGAGCAGTTCTTC. This codes for CASSIGTSGYNEQFF.

The J gene is TRBJ2-7, the V gene TRBV11-2; TRBD2 matches at 12 bases. The ends lost 5 bases at V and 0 bases at J; junction bases unmatched: 5. The germline gives CDR1 SGHAT, CDR2 FQNNGV. The CDR3 has 16 amino acids. The CDR3 protein is CASSRTSGKSSYEQYF. The CDR3 coding sequence is TGTGCCAGCAGCCGGACTAGCGGGAAGAGCTCCTACGAGCAGTACTTC. Based on the CDR3 plus reference TRBV11-2 and TRBJ2-7, the full variable domain is EAGVAQSPRYKIIEKRQSVAFWCNPISGHATLYWYQQILGQGPKLLIQFQNNGVVDDSQLPKDRFSAERLKGVDSTLKIQPAKLEDSAVYLCASSRTSGKSSYEQYFGPGTRLTVT.

Points on this clone: The junction shows a germline mismatch at one end, possibly a read error. The chain uses TRBV7-8 and TRBJ2-7, with D maybe TRBD2 (6 bases). The CDR3 consists of 16 residues. Germline CDR1 reads SGHVS; CDR2 reads FQNEAQ. The CDR3 DNA is TGCGCCAGCAGCCAGGGATTATCGGGACTCCGGGCCGAGCAGTACTTC. This codes for CASSQGLSGLRAEQYF.

This chain connects TRBV5-1 to TRBJ1-2; the D gene is possibly TRBD1 (5 bases). Germline lookup yields CDR1 SGHRS and CDR2 YFSETQ. V gave up 1 base and J gave up 6 bases, with 13 bases separating them. This CDR3 has 14 residues. DNA for the CDR3: TGCGCCAGCAGCTTGCTACAGGAGAGGAATGGCTACACCTTC. As protein: CASSLLQERNGYTF. The variable domain in full, with the rest retrieved from reference TRBV5-1 and TRBJ1-2, is KAGVTQTPRYLIKTRGQQVTLSCSPISGHRSVSWYQQTPGQGLQFLFEYFSETQRNKGNFPGRFSGRQFSNSRSEMNVSTLELGDSALYLCASSLLQERNGYTFGSGTRLTVV.

This clone was seen a few times. The rearrangement joins TRBV4-3 to TRBJ1-3, with D possibly being TRBD1 (5 bases). Germline CDR1 reads LGHNA; CDR2 reads YSLEER. This CDR3 region has 15 residues. V lost 0 bases to trimming and J lost 4 bases, with 10 bases between them. CDR3 region: CASSQDRDAGNTIYF. DNA of the CDR3: TGCGCCAGCAGCCAAGATCGGGACGCGGGAAACACCATATATTTT.

The rearrangement joins TRBV12-5 to TRBJ2-1; perhaps TRBD1 as D (5 bases). Germline CDR1 reads LGHNT; CDR2 reads FRNRAP. Trimming took off 5 bases at V and 12 bases at J, with 23 bases between the two ends. The CDR3 is made up of 15 amino acids. CDR3 region: CASGKGYSPTGGQFF. In DNA form, the CDR3 reads TGTGCTAGTGGTAAGGGGTATTCCCCCACTGGTGGGCAGTTCTTC.

This clone appeared a few times. This chain connects TRBV11-1 to TRBJ1-1; D not certain. Germline V gives CDR1 SGHAT, CDR2 FQDESV (reference sequence). Deletions cut 1 base from V and 4 bases from J, with 13 bases between. The CDR3 totals 15 residues. The CDR3 is CASSLDSLGSTEAFF. The CDR3 region has the DNA TGTGCCAGCAGCTTAGATTCCCTTGGGAGCACTGAAGCTTTCTTT.

V gene TRBV28 combines with J gene TRBJ1-5; 7 bases line up with TRBD1. V lost 2 bases, J lost 5 bases, and 3 bases stayed unmatched. Germline V CDR1 and CDR2: MDHEN, SYDVKM. The CDR3 sequence is 14 residues long. This CDR3 is CASSLRQGDQPQHF. Written as DNA, the CDR3 is TGTGCCAGCAGTTTAAGGCAGGGGGATCAGCCCCAGCATTTT.

With regard to this clone: This may be a read error: a much more frequent sequence differs by one nucleotide. The rearrangement joins TRBV10-2 to TRBJ2-7, with 7 bases identical to TRBD2. Germline V lookup: CDR1 WSHSY, CDR2 SAAADI. The CDR3 length is 14 residues. CDR3 loop: CTSRVTPWGGEQYF. CDR3 DNA sequence: TGCACCAGCAGAGTGACACCCTGGGGGGGCGAGCAGTACTTC.

This clone was seen repeatedly, ten times or more. The chain has TRBV9 and TRBJ2-7; possible D gene TRBD2, 6 bases. Looked up from germline, CDR1 is SGDLS and CDR2 is YYNGEE. CDR3 length: 14 residues. V was shortened by 2 bases and J by 0 bases, with 9 bases between the two germline ends. The CDR3 DNA reads as TGTGCCAGCAGCGTCTCTAGCGCCTCCTACGAGCAGTACTTC. Residues: CASSVSSASYEQYF.

The chain recombines TRBV28 with TRBJ1-2; D is ambiguous. CDR3 size: 12 residues. V was clipped by 4 bases and J by 2 bases, with 5 bases between them. Looked up from germline, CDR1 is MDHEN and CDR2 is SYDVKM. CDR3 region: CASSSKNYGYTF. In DNA form, the CDR3 reads TGTGCCAGCAGTTCGAAAAACTATGGCTACACCTTC.

This clone was seen only a few times. The chain is built from TRBV7-9 and TRBJ2-7; the match to TRBD1 covers 9 bases. V was clipped by 2 bases and J by 3 bases; unmatched bases: 5. CDR1 and CDR2 (germline): SEHNR, FQNEAQ (reference sequence). The CDR3 runs to 15 residues. The DNA for the CDR3 is TGTGCCAGCAGCTTACTGGGGACAGGGCTCTACGAGCAGTACTTC. Amino acid sequence: CASSLLGTGLYEQYF.

This clone appeared many times. The genes are TRBV6-1 and TRBJ2-1; perhaps TRBD2 as D (6 bases). Germline V lookup: CDR1 MNHNS, CDR2 SASEGT. V lost 6 bases and J lost 8, with 17 bases in between. This CDR3 has 14 residues. The CDR3 region has the DNA TGTGCCAGCAGGGACAAAGGAGGGCTCGATGAGCAGTTCTTC. It is translated as CASRDKGGLDEQFF.

The J gene is TRBJ2-2, the V gene TRBV5-6, with 10 bases aligning to TRBD1. The ends lost 4 bases at V and 9 bases at J; junction bases unmatched: 12. The CDR3 length is 16 residues. The germline CDR1 and CDR2 sequences are SGHDT and YYEEEE. Here the CDR3 reads CASSAYGTGDPRELFF. The CDR3 DNA reads as TGTGCCAGCAGCGCATACGGGACAGGGGACCCCCGGGAGCTGTTTTTT. Full variable domain (remainder filled in from reference TRBV5-6 and TRBJ2-2): DAGVTQSPTHLIKTRGQQVTLRCSPKSGHDTVSWYQQALGQGPQFIFQYYEEEERQRGNFPDRFSGHQFPNYSSELNVNALLLGDSALYLCASSAYGTGDPRELFFGEGSRLTVL.

This rearrangement joins TRBV30 to TRBJ2-7; either TRBD1 or TRBD2 may supply D (5 bases each). With 2 bases removed from V and 4 bases from J, the gap between germline ends came to 12 bases. The CDR3 runs to 13 residues. Germline V gives CDR1 GTSNPN, CDR2 SVGIG (reference sequence). Here the CDR3 DNA reads TGTGCCTGGAGTACCCCCGAGGGGTACGAGCAGTACTTC. Its translation: CAWSTPEGYEQYF.